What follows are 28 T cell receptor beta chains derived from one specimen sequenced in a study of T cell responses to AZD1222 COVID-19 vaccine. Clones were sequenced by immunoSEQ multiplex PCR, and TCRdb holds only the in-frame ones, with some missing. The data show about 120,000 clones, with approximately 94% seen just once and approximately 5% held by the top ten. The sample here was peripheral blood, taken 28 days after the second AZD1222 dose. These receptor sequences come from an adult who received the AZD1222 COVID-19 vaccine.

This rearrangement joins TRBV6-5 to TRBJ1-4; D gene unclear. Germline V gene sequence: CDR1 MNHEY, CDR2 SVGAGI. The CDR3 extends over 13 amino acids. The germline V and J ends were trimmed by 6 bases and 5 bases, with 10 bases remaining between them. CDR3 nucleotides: TGTGCCAGCAGACCTCTGTCAAATGAAAAACTGTTTTTT. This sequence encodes CASRPLSNEKLFF.

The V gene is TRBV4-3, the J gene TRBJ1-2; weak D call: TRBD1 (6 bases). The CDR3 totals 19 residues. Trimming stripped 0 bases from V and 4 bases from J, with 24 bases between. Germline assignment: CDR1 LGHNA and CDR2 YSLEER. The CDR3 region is CASSQDAGGHTGQIYGYTF. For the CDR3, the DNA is TGCGCCAGCAGCCAAGACGCCGGAGGACACACCGGACAGATCTATGGCTACACCTTC.

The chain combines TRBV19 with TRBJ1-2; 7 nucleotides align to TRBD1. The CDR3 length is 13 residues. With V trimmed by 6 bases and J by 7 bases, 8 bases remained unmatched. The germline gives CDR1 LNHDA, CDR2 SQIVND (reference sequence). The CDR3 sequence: CASSFLQGSGYTF. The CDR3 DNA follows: TGTGCCAGTAGCTTCTTACAGGGGTCTGGCTACACCTTC.

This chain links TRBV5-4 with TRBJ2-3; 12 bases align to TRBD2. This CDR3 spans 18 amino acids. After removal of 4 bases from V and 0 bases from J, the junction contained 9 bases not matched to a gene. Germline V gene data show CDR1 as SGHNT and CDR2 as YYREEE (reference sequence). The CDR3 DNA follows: TGTGCCAGCAGCCTGGGAGGACTAGCGGGACCTAGCACAGATACGCAGTATTTT. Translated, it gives CASSLGGLAGPSTDTQYF.

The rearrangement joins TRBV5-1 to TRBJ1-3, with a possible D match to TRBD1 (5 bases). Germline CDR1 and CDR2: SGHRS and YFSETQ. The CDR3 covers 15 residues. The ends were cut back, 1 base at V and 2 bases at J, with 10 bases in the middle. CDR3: CASSLQGTPGNTIYF. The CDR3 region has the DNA TGCGCCAGCAGCTTGCAGGGAACCCCTGGAAACACCATATATTTT.

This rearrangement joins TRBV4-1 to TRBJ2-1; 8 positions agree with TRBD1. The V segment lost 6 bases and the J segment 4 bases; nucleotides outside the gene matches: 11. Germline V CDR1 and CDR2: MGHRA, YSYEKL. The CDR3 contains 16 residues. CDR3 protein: CASRNTGQGLYNEQFF. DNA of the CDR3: TGCGCCAGCAGAAACACCGGACAGGGCTTATACAATGAGCAGTTCTTC.

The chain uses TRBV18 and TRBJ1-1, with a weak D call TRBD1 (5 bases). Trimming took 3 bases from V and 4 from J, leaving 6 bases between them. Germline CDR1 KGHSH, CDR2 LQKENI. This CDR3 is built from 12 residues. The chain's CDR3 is CASSPGVTEAFF. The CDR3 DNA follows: TGTGCCAGCTCACCGGGGGTCACTGAAGCTTTCTTT.

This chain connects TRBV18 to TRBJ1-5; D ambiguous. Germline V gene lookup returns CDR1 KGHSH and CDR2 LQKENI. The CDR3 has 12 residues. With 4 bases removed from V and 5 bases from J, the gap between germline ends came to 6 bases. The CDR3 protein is CASSRVDQPQHF. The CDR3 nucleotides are TGTGCCAGCTCACGAGTCGATCAGCCCCAGCATTTT.

CDR3 sequence reads: CASRPQGSDYGYTF. DNA for the CDR3: TGTGCCAGTAGACCACAGGGGTCGGACTATGGCTACACCTTC. The rearrangement links TRBV19 to TRBJ1-2, with TRBD1 matching over 7 bases. V shed 6 bases, J shed 3 bases, and the junction held 7 bases outside the gene matches. This CDR3 contains 14 residues. Germline V gives CDR1 LNHDA, CDR2 SQIVND (reference sequence).

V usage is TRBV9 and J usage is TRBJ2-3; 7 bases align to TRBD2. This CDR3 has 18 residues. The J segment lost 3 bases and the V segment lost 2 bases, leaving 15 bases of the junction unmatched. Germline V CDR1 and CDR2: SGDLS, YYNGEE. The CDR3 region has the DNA TGTGCCAGCAGCGTGGGGTGGGAGGGGAACCTTGGGACAGATACGCAGTATTTT. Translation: CASSVGWEGNLGTDTQYF.

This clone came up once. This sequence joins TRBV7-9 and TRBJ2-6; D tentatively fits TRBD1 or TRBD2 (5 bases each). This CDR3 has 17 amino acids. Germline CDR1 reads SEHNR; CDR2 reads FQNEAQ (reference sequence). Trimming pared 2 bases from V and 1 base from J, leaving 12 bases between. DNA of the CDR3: TGTGCCAGCAGCTTATTGGCAGGGACGTCTGGGGCCAACGTCCTGACTTTC. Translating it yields CASSLLAGTSGANVLTF.

CDR3 nucleotides: TGTGCCAGCAGCCGGCCTAAGCGGGAGAAAGAAAACATTCAGTACTTC. It yields the protein CASSRPKREKENIQYF. J is TRBJ2-4 and V is TRBV7-8; TRBD2 matches 8 bases. This CDR3 has 16 residues. Germline V gene data show CDR1 as SGHVS and CDR2 as FQNEAQ. Germline trimming cut 5 bases from V and 5 bases from J; bases unmatched to any gene: 11.

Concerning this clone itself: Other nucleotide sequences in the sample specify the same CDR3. CDR3 in amino acids: CASSLRLGTEAFF. In DNA form, the CDR3 reads TGTGCCAGCAGTTTACGCCTGGGCACTGAAGCTTTCTTT. The chain joins TRBV12-3 or TRBV12-4 to TRBJ1-1; D is ambiguous. This CDR3 is built from 13 residues. Trimming pared 2 bases from V and 4 bases from J, leaving 8 bases between.

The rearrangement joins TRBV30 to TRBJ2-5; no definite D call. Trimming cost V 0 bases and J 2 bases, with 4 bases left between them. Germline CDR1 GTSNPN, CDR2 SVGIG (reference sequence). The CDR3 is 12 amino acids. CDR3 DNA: TGTGCCTGGAGTGTTAATCAAGAGACCCAGTACTTC. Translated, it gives CAWSVNQETQYF.

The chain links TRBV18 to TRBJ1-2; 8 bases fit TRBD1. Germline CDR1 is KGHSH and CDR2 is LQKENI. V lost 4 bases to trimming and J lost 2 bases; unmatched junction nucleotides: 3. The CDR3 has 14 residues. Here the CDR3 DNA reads TGTGCCAGCTCACGTGGACAGGGAAACTATGGCTACACCTTC. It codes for CASSRGQGNYGYTF.

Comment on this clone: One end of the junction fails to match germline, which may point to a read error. The CDR3 protein is CASSQDIFRENLFF. The DNA of the CDR3 is TGTGCCAGCAGCCAAGATATATTTCGTGAAAACCTGTTTTTT. The chain uses TRBV3-1 (or the pseudogene TRBV3-2) and TRBJ1-4; D uncertain. The CDR3 loop spans 14 amino acids. Germline values: CDR1 LGHDT, CDR2 YNNKEL (reference sequence).

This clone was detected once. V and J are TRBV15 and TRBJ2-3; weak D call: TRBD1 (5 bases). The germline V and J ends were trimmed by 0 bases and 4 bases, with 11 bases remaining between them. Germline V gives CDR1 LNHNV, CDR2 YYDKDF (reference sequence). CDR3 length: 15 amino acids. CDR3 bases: TGTGCCACCAGCAGAGATTCGTGGGGCGCAGATACGCAGTATTTT. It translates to CATSRDSWGADTQYF.

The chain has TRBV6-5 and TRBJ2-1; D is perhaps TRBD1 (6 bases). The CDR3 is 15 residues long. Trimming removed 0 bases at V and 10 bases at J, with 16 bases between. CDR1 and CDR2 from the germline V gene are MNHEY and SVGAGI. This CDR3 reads CASSYSRGMTLEQFF. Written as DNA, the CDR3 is TGTGCCAGCAGTTACTCGAGGGGGATGACCCTAGAGCAGTTCTTC.

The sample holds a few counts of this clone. The CDR3 protein is CASSYQGQSSPLHF. In DNA form, the CDR3 reads TGTGCCAGCAGTTACCAGGGACAGAGTTCACCCCTCCACTTT. V and J are TRBV6-5 and TRBJ1-6, with 7 bases matching TRBD1. The V gene end was trimmed by 2 bases and the J gene end by 9 bases; junction bases not matched to a gene: 4. This CDR3 has 14 amino acids. Germline V lookup: CDR1 MNHEY, CDR2 SVGAGI.

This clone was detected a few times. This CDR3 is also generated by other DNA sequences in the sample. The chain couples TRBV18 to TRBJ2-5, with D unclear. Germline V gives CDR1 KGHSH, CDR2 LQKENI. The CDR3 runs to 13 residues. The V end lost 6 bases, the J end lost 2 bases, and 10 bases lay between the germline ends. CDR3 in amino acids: CASSPLGQETQYF. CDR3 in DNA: TGTGCCAGCTCCCCCCTTGGGCAAGAGACCCAGTACTTC. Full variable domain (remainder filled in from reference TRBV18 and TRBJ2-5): NAGVMQNPRHLVRRRGQEARLRCSPMKGHSHVYWYRQLPEEGLKFMVYLQKENIIDESGMPKERFSAEFPKEGPSILRIQQVVRGDSAAYFCASSPLGQETQYFGPGTRLLVL.

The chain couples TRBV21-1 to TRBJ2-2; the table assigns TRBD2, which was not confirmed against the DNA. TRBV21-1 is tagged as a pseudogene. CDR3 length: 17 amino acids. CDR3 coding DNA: TGTGCCAGCAGCCCCCCCTCTTTGAGGGTCTACACCGGGGAGCTGTTTTTT. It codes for CASSPPSLRVYTGELFF.

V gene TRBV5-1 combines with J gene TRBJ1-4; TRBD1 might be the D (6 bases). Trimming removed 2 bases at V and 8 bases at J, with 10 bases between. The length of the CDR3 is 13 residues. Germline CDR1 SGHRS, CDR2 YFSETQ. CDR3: CASSFSGAEKLFF. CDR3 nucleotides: TGCGCCAGCAGCTTTTCAGGGGCCGAAAAACTGTTTTTT.

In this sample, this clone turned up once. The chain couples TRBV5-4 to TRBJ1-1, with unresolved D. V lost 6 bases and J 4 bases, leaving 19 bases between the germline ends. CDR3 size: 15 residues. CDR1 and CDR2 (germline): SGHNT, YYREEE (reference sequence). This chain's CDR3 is CASNSQKEVPTEAFF. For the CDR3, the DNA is TGTGCCAGCAACAGCCAGAAAGAGGTCCCCACTGAAGCTTTCTTT. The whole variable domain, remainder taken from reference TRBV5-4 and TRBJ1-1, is ETGVTQSPTHLIKTRGQQVTLRCSSQSGHNTVSWYQQALGQGPQFIFQYYREEENGRGNFPPRFSGLQFPNYSSELNVNALELDDSALYLCASNSQKEVPTEAFFGQGTRLTVV.

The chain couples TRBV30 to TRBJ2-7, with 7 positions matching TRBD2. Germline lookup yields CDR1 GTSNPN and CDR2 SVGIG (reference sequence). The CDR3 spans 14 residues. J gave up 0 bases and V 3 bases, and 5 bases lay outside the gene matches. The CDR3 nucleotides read TGTGCCTGGAGGGCGACTAGCCTCTCCTACGAGCAGTACTTC. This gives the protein CAWRATSLSYEQYF.

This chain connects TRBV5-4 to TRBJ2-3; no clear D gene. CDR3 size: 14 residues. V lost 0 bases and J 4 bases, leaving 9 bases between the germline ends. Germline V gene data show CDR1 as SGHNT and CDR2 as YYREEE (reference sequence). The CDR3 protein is CASSLARQADTQYF. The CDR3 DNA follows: TGTGCCAGCAGCTTGGCCCGGCAGGCAGATACGCAGTATTTT.

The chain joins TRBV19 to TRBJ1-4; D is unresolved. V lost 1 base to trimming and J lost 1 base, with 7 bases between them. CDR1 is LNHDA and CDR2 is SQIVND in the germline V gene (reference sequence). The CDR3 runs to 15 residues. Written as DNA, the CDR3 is TGTGCCAGTAGTATAGGAGGATTAACTAATGAAAAACTGTTTTTT. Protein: CASSIGGLTNEKLFF.

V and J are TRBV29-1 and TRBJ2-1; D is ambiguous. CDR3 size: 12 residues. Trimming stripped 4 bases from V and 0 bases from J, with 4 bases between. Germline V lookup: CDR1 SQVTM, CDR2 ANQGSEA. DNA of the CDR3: TGCAGCGTTGGGTTCTCCTACAATGAGCAGTTCTTC. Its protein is CSVGFSYNEQFF.

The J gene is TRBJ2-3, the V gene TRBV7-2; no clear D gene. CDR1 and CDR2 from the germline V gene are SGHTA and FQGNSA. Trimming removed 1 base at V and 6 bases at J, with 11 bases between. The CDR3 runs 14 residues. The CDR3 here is CASSLDRPGDTQYF. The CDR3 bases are TGTGCCAGCAGCTTAGACCGACCCGGGGATACGCAGTATTTT.